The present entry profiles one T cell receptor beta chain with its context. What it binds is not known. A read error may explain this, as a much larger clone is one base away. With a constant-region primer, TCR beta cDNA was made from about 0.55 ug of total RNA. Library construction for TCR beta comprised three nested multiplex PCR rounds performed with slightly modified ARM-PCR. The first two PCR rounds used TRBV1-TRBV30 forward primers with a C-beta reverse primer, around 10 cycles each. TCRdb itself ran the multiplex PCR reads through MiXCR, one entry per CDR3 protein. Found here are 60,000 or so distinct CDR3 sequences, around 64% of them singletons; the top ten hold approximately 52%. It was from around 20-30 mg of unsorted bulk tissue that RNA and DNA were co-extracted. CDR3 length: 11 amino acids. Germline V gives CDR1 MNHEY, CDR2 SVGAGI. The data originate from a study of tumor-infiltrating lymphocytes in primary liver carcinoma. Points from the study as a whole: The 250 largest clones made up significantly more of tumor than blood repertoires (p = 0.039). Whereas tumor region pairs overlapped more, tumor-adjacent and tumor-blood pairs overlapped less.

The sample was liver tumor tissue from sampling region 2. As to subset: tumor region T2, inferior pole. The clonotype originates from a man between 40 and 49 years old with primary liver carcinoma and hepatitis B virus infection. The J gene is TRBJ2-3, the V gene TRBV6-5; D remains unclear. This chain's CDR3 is CASSHTDMQYF. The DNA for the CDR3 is TGTGCCAGCAGCCACACAGATATGCAGTATTTT.